The 28 T cell receptor beta chains below come from one sample, sequenced in a study of blood T cell repertoires in COVID-19. The method was immunoSEQ multiplex PCR; TCRdb's version includes in-frame clones alone and lacks a portion of them. The repertoire holds 95,000 to 110,000 clones, with around nine tenths as singletons. The specimen was peripheral blood. These receptors were obtained from a woman under 40 with acute or convalescent COVID-19.

This chain joins TRBV29-1 and TRBJ2-3, with 8 bases identical to TRBD2. The CDR3 totals 13 residues. Germline V gives CDR1 SQVTM, CDR2 ANQGSEA. V shed 7 bases, J shed 1 base, and the junction held 4 bases outside the gene matches. CDR3 in amino acids: CSARGGGTDTQYF. The CDR3 nucleotides read TGCAGCGCACGGGGGGGCGGCACAGATACGCAGTATTTT.

The V gene is TRBV19, the J gene TRBJ2-6, with D possibly being TRBD2 (5 bases). Germline CDR1 LNHDA, CDR2 SQIVND (reference sequence). The length of the CDR3 is 15 residues. V lost 2 bases to trimming and J lost 0 bases, with 5 bases between them. CDR3 region: CASSIRGSGANVLTF. CDR3 nucleotides: TGTGCCAGTAGTATACGGGGCTCTGGGGCCAACGTCCTGACTTTC.

This sequence joins TRBV28 and TRBJ1-4; D unresolved. The V and J ends lost 3 bases and 8 bases respectively, with 13 bases between them. Germline V gene sequence: CDR1 MDHEN, CDR2 SYDVKM. CDR3 size: 14 residues. CDR3: CASSLTGFDEKLFF. The CDR3 DNA sequence: TGTGCCAGCAGTTTGACGGGTTTCGACGAAAAACTGTTTTTT.

The V gene is TRBV4-3, the J gene TRBJ2-3, with 7 nucleotides matching TRBD2. The length of the CDR3 is 15 residues. Germline V gene sequence: CDR1 LGHNA, CDR2 YSLEER. Trimming at V came to 8 bases and at J to 0 bases, leaving 8 bases not matched to a gene. CDR3 coding DNA: TGCGCCAGCTGTCCCGCGCGGGGGAGCACAGATACGCAGTATTTT. This gives the protein CASCPARGSTDTQYF.

V is TRBV6-6 and J is TRBJ1-2, with TRBD1 matching 10 bases. The CDR3 sequence is 16 residues long. Trimming cost V 5 bases and J 3 bases; bases outside gene matches: 9. CDR1 and CDR2 from the germline V gene are MNHNY and SVGAGI (reference sequence). The chain's CDR3 is CASSQNRDRGDYGYTF. CDR3 in DNA: TGTGCCAGCAGTCAGAACCGGGACAGGGGCGACTATGGCTACACCTTC.

V and J are TRBV6-5 and TRBJ1-2, with 8 bases identical to TRBD1. The CDR3 runs to 15 residues. The V gene's germline CDR1 is MNHEY and CDR2 SVGAGI. The V gene end was trimmed by 6 bases and the J gene end by 5 bases; junction bases not matched to a gene: 11. The CDR3 nucleotides read TGTGCCAGCAGCGCGCCGGGACAGGTGAAGTATGGCTACACCTTC. Protein product: CASSAPGQVKYGYTF.

The chain couples TRBV4-2 to TRBJ1-1; TRBD1 might be the D (5 bases). CDR1 is LGHNA and CDR2 is YNFKEQ in the germline V gene. Trimming left V 0 bases short and J 6 bases short, with 5 bases between. This CDR3 is 12 amino acids long. CDR3 DNA sequence: TGTGCCAGCAGCCAAGACAGGGCTGAAGCTTTCTTT. Amino acids: CASSQDRAEAFF.

This sequence joins TRBV3-1 (or the pseudogene TRBV3-2) and TRBJ2-7, with D maybe TRBD2 (5 bases). Germline V lookup: CDR1 LGHDT, CDR2 YNNKEL (reference sequence). Trimming left V 5 bases short and J 1 base short, with 18 bases between. The CDR3 consists of 16 residues. The CDR3 DNA is TGTGCCAGCAGCTCATTAGGCGGGTTTGGATCCTACGAGCAGTACTTC. As protein: CASSSLGGFGSYEQYF.

CDR3 region: CASGDRFMNTEAFF. The CDR3 DNA reads TGTGCTAGTGGGGACAGATTCATGAACACTGAAGCTTTCTTT. The chain uses TRBV12-5 and TRBJ1-1, with D maybe TRBD1 (6 bases). This CDR3 region has 14 residues. Germline-derived CDR1 and CDR2 are LGHNT and FRNRAP. Trimming removed 6 bases at V and 0 bases at J, with 11 bases between.

This clone was counted once. The chain is built from TRBV29-1 and TRBJ1-3; no reliable D call. Germline V lookup: CDR1 SQVTM, CDR2 ANQGSEA. V lost 4 bases to trimming and J lost 0 bases, with 13 bases between them. The CDR3 has 15 amino acids. CDR3 coding DNA: TGCAGCGTTGCTCGGGGTTACAACTCTGGAAACACCATATATTTT. It yields the protein CSVARGYNSGNTIYF.

The V gene is TRBV19, the J gene TRBJ2-7, with D tentatively TRBD2 (7 bases). CDR3 length equals 16 residues. Germline lookup yields CDR1 LNHDA and CDR2 SQIVND (reference sequence). V lost 5 bases and J 2 bases, leaving 19 bases between the germline ends. The CDR3 nucleotides read TGTGCCAGTAGTCCCAGGGGCGGGAGCCCCCCCTACGAGCAGTACTTC. Translated: CASSPRGGSPPYEQYF.

The rearrangement joins TRBV28 to TRBJ2-5; possible D gene TRBD2, 6 bases. Germline CDR1 reads MDHEN; CDR2 reads SYDVKM. CDR3 length equals 14 residues. Trimming removed 6 bases at V and 1 base at J, with 12 bases between. CDR3 amino acids: CASSHGLSQETQYF. CDR3 bases: TGTGCCAGCAGCCACGGACTAAGCCAAGAGACCCAGTACTTC.

The rearrangement links TRBV7-9 to TRBJ2-2; 8 bases are a match to TRBD2. The junction had 11 bases not matched to a gene; V was cut back by 5 bases and J by 6 bases. Germline CDR1 is SEHNR and CDR2 is FQNEAQ (reference sequence). The CDR3 length is 16 residues. Here the CDR3 DNA reads TGTGCCAGCAGCGCCCAGACCGGGACTAGTTCCGGGGAGCTGTTTTTT. Protein: CASSAQTGTSSGELFF.

The V gene is TRBV4-1, the J gene TRBJ1-6; D is undetermined. The CDR3 consists of 16 residues. Deletions cut 3 bases from V and 6 bases from J, with 15 bases between. Germline CDR1 reads MGHRA; CDR2 reads YSYEKL. Here the CDR3 reads CASSQQSGLSNSPLHF. Written as DNA, the CDR3 is TGCGCCAGCAGCCAGCAATCAGGACTAAGTAATTCACCCCTCCACTTT.

CDR3 protein: CASSSRDTNTEAFF. The CDR3 DNA reads TGTGCCAGCTCATCTCGGGACACGAACACTGAAGCTTTCTTT. J is TRBJ1-1 and V is TRBV18; possibly TRBD1 for D (6 bases). The CDR3 has 14 amino acids. The germline V and J ends were trimmed by 5 bases and 1 base, with 11 bases remaining between them. Germline values: CDR1 KGHSH, CDR2 LQKENI.

The chain joins TRBV13 to TRBJ2-1, with D possibly being TRBD2 (6 bases). The CDR3 runs 16 residues. Trimming took off 5 bases at V and 3 bases at J, with 17 bases between the two ends. Per germline, CDR1 PRHDT and CDR2 FYEKMQ (reference sequence). CDR3 sequence (DNA): TGTGCCAGCAGCGCATCCCCGGAGGGTTTCTACAATGAGCAGTTCTTC. Translation gives CASSASPEGFYNEQFF.

This rearrangement joins TRBV19 to TRBJ2-3; tentative D call: TRBD2 (6 bases). Trimming took 3 bases from V and 5 from J, leaving 15 bases between them. The CDR3 is 15 amino acids. Germline CDR1 reads LNHDA; CDR2 reads SQIVND (reference sequence). The CDR3 DNA is TGTGCCAGTAGTATCGTGGACGGGAGTAAAGATACGCAGTATTTT. Translated: CASSIVDGSKDTQYF.

This rearrangement joins TRBV6-2 or TRBV6-3 to TRBJ1-1; tentatively, D is TRBD1 (6 bases). This CDR3 region has 15 residues. Deletions cut 2 bases from V and 4 bases from J, with 14 bases between. Germline V gives CDR1 MNHEY, CDR2 SVGEGT. CDR3 coding DNA: TGTGCCAGCAGTTACGTGGGAGCAGGGGCCACTGAAGCTTTCTTT. Translating it yields CASSYVGAGATEAFF.

The chain is built from TRBV7-3 and TRBJ1-3, with a possible D match to TRBD1 (6 bases). The V end lost 2 bases, the J end lost 1 base, and 9 bases lay between the germline ends. CDR3 length: 15 amino acids. CDR1 and CDR2 (germline): SGHTA, FQGTGA. As DNA, the CDR3 is TGTGCCAGCAGCTTAGGGCAGGGGTCTGGAAACACCATATATTTT. Amino acid sequence: CASSLGQGSGNTIYF.

This clone appeared once. This chain links TRBV30 with TRBJ2-2; 7 positions match TRBD1. The CDR3 is 14 residues long. V shed 0 bases and J 7 bases; nucleotides not matched to a gene: 5. Germline V lookup: CDR1 GTSNPN, CDR2 SVGIG (reference sequence). DNA of the CDR3: TGTGCCTGGAGTGTAACAGGGGTTAGCGGGGAGCTGTTTTTT. This translates into CAWSVTGVSGELFF.

V is TRBV5-1 and J is TRBJ2-7, with 9 bases identical to TRBD1. The CDR3 sequence is 15 residues long. After removal of 0 bases from V and 3 bases from J, the junction contained 4 bases not matched to a gene. Germline CDR1 is SGHRS and CDR2 is YFSETQ. Here the CDR3 DNA reads TGCGCCAGCAGCTTGGAAGGGACAGGGAACTACGAGCAGTACTTC. Amino acid sequence: CASSLEGTGNYEQYF.

This clone was seen just once. The chain is built from TRBV2 and TRBJ1-5; 7 nucleotides line up with TRBD1. The germline V gene encodes CDR1 SNHLY and CDR2 FYNNEI. There are 16 residues in the CDR3. The V gene end was trimmed by 6 bases and the J gene end by 1 base; junction bases not matched to a gene: 9. The CDR3 sequence: CASRPDRVHSNQPQHF. The CDR3, as DNA: TGTGCCAGCAGACCCGACAGGGTCCACAGCAATCAGCCCCAGCATTTT.

The J gene is TRBJ1-3, the V gene TRBV6-5; the D is unclear. From germline, CDR1 is MNHEY and CDR2 SVGAGI. The CDR3 runs 14 residues. Deletions cut 6 bases from V and 2 bases from J, with 11 bases between. Written as DNA, the CDR3 is TGTGCCAGCAGGGCCACGGGTACTGGAAACACCATATATTTT. Its translation is CASRATGTGNTIYF.

This chain joins TRBV29-1 and TRBJ1-3; D ambiguous. V lost 8 bases, J lost 2 bases, and 19 bases lay in between. Germline values: CDR1 SQVTM, CDR2 ANQGSEA. The CDR3 is 15 amino acids. CDR3 region: CSRREIALAGNTIYF. CDR3 bases: TGCAGCCGACGGGAAATCGCATTAGCTGGAAACACCATATATTTT.

CDR3 nucleotide sequence: TGTGCCAGCAGCTTAGGGTTGGCGGAAAACTATGGCTACACCTTC. It encodes CASSLGLAENYGYTF. The chain employs TRBV11-2 and TRBJ1-2, with D unclear. V shed 1 base and J shed 2 bases, with 11 bases lying between them. The germline gives CDR1 SGHAT, CDR2 FQNNGV. The CDR3 consists of 15 residues.

The chain joins TRBV4-3 to TRBJ1-1, with D possibly being TRBD1 (5 bases). The ends were cut back, 4 bases at V and 3 bases at J, with 9 bases in the middle. The germline CDR1 and CDR2 sequences are LGHNA and YSLEER. The CDR3 has 13 residues. CDR3 residues: CASSLTEYTEAFF. CDR3 in DNA: TGCGCCAGCAGCCTGACAGAGTACACTGAAGCTTTCTTT.

The rearrangement uses TRBV28 and TRBJ1-5, with D possibly matching TRBD1 (6 bases). V was cut by 8 bases and J by 0 bases, with 14 bases left in between. The germline V gene has CDR1 MDHEN and CDR2 SYDVKM. The CDR3 contains 15 residues. The CDR3 DNA sequence: TGTGCCAGCGGAGAGGGACATTATAGCAATCAGCCCCAGCATTTT. It yields the protein CASGEGHYSNQPQHF.

The chain is built from TRBV3-1 (or the pseudogene TRBV3-2) and TRBJ1-1; D remains unclear. Germline assignment: CDR1 LGHDT and CDR2 YNNKEL (reference sequence). The CDR3 is made up of 18 amino acids. Trimming left V 1 base short and J 0 bases short, with 18 bases between. Written as DNA, the CDR3 is TGTGCCAGCAGCCAAGGTAGAAAGGTAGCAAATATGAACACTGAAGCTTTCTTT. Its translation is CASSQGRKVANMNTEAFF.